The source of this T cell receptor beta chain is a study of blood T cell repertoires in COVID-19. The wider study: Sources were T cells, B-cell-depleted T cells, or PBMCs; the material itself was cDNA or gDNA.

Clones were sequenced by immunoSEQ multiplex PCR, and TCRdb holds only the in-frame ones, with some missing. The profile shows 250,000 to 300,000 clones, around 82% of them singletons. Participants' reported clinical history set cohort assignment. The CDR3 is 13 amino acids. CDR1 and CDR2 from the germline V gene are SGHNT and YYREEE (reference sequence). V was pared by 4 bases and J by 0 bases, with 6 bases between. Sequencing input: PBMCs or T cells enriched from blood (not recorded which). The rearrangement links TRBV5-4 to TRBJ2-3; D remains ambiguous. The TCR comes from a man between 45 and 60 years old who had recovered from COVID-19. The DNA for the CDR3 is TGTGCCAGCAGCAGCGACAGCACAGATACGCAGTATTTT. This translates into CASSSDSTDTQYF. Full variable domain (outside the CDR3, taken from reference TRBV5-4 and TRBJ2-3): ETGVTQSPTHLIKTRGQQVTLRCSSQSGHNTVSWYQQALGQGPQFIFQYYREEENGRGNFPPRFSGLQFPNYSSELNVNALELDDSALYLCASSSDSTDTQYFGPGTRLTVL.